The TCR beta chain under discussion was sequenced for a study of CD8+ T cells in alopecia areata. At the level of the study: The study gave tofacitinib for 6 to 18 months, then 6 months off drug.

Sequencing templates came from extracted RNA that was reverse transcribed into cDNA. TCRdb's copy holds only in-frame clones and misses some; the assay was immunoSEQ multiplex PCR. The sample lists 90,000 or so clones, around 44% occurring once. Treatment of the sample: oral pan-JAK inhibitor, 5-10 mg twice daily. The germline V gene has CDR1 SGHVS and CDR2 FQNEAQ. V shed 5 bases, J shed 3 bases, and the junction held 14 bases outside the gene matches. The CDR3 consists of 18 residues. This clone turned up a few times. This sample comprised CD8+ T cells sorted from blood, obtained at week 24, from a patient treated with tofacitinib. This receptor was taken from a human donor with alopecia areata. V and J are TRBV7-8 and TRBJ2-7; 12 bases map to TRBD1. The CDR3 DNA reads as TGTGCCAGCAGCCCACCCGGGACAGGGGGCGGGCTTCTCTACGAGCAGTACTTC. It encodes CASSPPGTGGGLLYEQYF. The full variable domain, rest sourced from reference TRBV7-8 and TRBJ2-7, is GAGVSQSPRYKVAKRGQDVALRCDPISGHVSLFWYQQALGQGPEFLTYFQNEAQLDKSGLPSDRFFAERPEGSVSTLKIQRTQQEDSAVYLCASSPPGTGGGLLYEQYFGPGTRLTVT.